One and the same sample provided the 28 T cell receptor beta chains below, sequenced in a study of T cells after yellow fever vaccination (dated by TCRdb to the late 2010s). Preparation of the library involved 5' RACE. Sequenced on an Illumina HiSeq 2500. The public reads were reprocessed in TCRdb via fastp at Q25 and MiXCR, keeping in-frame beta chains. CDR3 protein sequences are deduplicated, and each keeps its most common genes and DNA. Present in this sample are hundreds of thousands of distinct CDR3 sequences, approximately 13% of which were seen just once. The ten largest clones add up to more than 12% of the sample. Reading the label with the study, this specimen's treatment or condition is: live attenuated yellow fever vaccine strain. This material consisted of PBMCs, taken on the day of the yellow fever booster vaccination. All receptors come from a man aged 25-40 years who received the YFV17D yellow fever vaccine.

In DNA, the CDR3 is TGTGCCAGCAGCCCGGGACAGCCAAACTATGGCTACACCTTC. Translation gives CASSPGQPNYGYTF. The chain has TRBV12-3 or TRBV12-4 and TRBJ1-2; TRBD1 aligns across 7 bases. V dropped 6 bases and J dropped 2; count of bases not matched to a gene: 6. The CDR3 covers 14 residues.

This clonotype appeared a few times. This chain uses TRBV28 with TRBJ1-1; D is undetermined. The germline CDR1 and CDR2 sequences are MDHEN and SYDVKM. CDR3 length equals 13 residues. Trimming left V 5 bases short and J 1 base short, with 8 bases between. CDR3 sequence reads: CASSQPKNTEAFF. The CDR3 DNA sequence: TGTGCCAGCAGTCAACCTAAGAACACTGAAGCTTTCTTT.

The J gene is TRBJ1-2, the V gene TRBV28; TRBD1 matches at 9 bases. Germline values: CDR1 MDHEN, CDR2 SYDVKM. The CDR3 has 14 residues. J was trimmed by 7 bases and V by 7 bases; bases with no gene match: 10. The CDR3 nucleotides read TGTGCCAGCAACCTTGGGGGGACAGGGAGTGGCTACACCTTC. This gives the protein CASNLGGTGSGYTF.

This chain connects TRBV7-2 to TRBJ1-2, with unresolved D. Looked up from germline, CDR1 is SGHTA and CDR2 is FQGNSA. V was clipped by 3 bases and J by 2 bases, with 10 bases between them. The CDR3 consists of 14 residues. This CDR3 reads CASSLGELNYGYTF. In DNA, the CDR3 is TGTGCCAGCAGCTTGGGAGAACTAAACTATGGCTACACCTTC.

In its sample, this clonotype was seen a few times. V and J are TRBV30 and TRBJ2-7, with D hard to call. In germline, CDR1 is GTSNPN, CDR2 SVGIG (reference sequence). The V end was cut by 3 bases, the J end by 7 bases, with 16 bases between. This CDR3 has 13 amino acids. CDR3 in DNA: TGTGCCTGGAGACCCGGGCCCCCTGGGGAGCAGTACTTC. This gives the protein CAWRPGPPGEQYF.

The rearrangement links TRBV15 to TRBJ2-7; the D is unclear. Per germline, CDR1 LNHNV and CDR2 YYDKDF (reference sequence). The CDR3 consists of 12 residues. The V end lost 1 base, the J end lost 5 bases, and 6 bases lay between the germline ends. The CDR3 region has the DNA TGTGCCACCAGCAGAGCTAAGAACGAGCAGTACTTC. It translates to CATSRAKNEQYF.

This clonotype has just one count. The V and J genes are TRBV6-5 and TRBJ1-1; D unclear. V was clipped by 2 bases and J by 1 base, with 11 bases between them. The CDR3 totals 15 residues. CDR1 is MNHEY and CDR2 is SVGAGI in the germline V gene. CDR3 region: CASSYKGAQNTEAFF. CDR3 bases: TGTGCCAGCAGTTACAAGGGAGCACAGAACACTGAAGCTTTCTTT.

This clonotype was detected ten times or more. V gene TRBV7-2 combines with J gene TRBJ2-3, with 10 bases fitting TRBD2. The CDR3 is 15 residues long. Unmatched junction bases numbered 5, after V lost 5 bases and J lost 3 bases. Germline lookup yields CDR1 SGHTA and CDR2 FQGNSA. The chain's CDR3 is CASSDLAGVTDTQYF. In DNA, the CDR3 is TGTGCCAGCAGCGACCTAGCGGGAGTAACAGATACGCAGTATTTT.

V usage is TRBV4-3 and J usage is TRBJ1-3; D is unresolved. Germline CDR1 reads LGHNA; CDR2 reads YSLEER. V was trimmed by 0 bases and J by 3 bases, leaving 3 bases between them. CDR3 length: 13 amino acids. Here the CDR3 DNA reads TGCGCCAGCAGCCAAGAAGGTGGAAACACCATATATTTT. Translated: CASSQEGGNTIYF.

CDR3 coding DNA: TGTGCCAGCAGCCCTGTACTAAATCAGCCCCAGCATTTT. Its protein product is CASSPVLNQPQHF. V and J are TRBV7-2 and TRBJ1-5; D unclear. The ends were cut back, 5 bases at V and 4 bases at J, with 9 bases in the middle. The germline V gene has CDR1 SGHTA and CDR2 FQGNSA. The CDR3 sequence is 13 residues long.

This clonotype occurred a few times. The chain recombines TRBV5-1 with TRBJ2-5; 9 bases fit TRBD1. Trimming cost V 0 bases and J 4 bases; bases outside gene matches: 10. This CDR3 is 17 amino acids long. Looked up from germline, CDR1 is SGHRS and CDR2 is YFSETQ. The CDR3 here is CASSLDGLGQGRETQYF. CDR3 coding DNA: TGCGCCAGCAGCTTGGATGGGCTGGGACAGGGTCGAGAGACCCAGTACTTC.

This clonotype showed up just a few times. The rearrangement joins TRBV6-2 or TRBV6-3 to TRBJ2-7; D is ambiguous. V lost 3 bases to trimming and J lost 3 bases, with 18 bases between them. This CDR3 contains 16 residues. Germline loops: CDR1 MNHEY, CDR2 SVGEGT. Here the CDR3 reads CASSYPTTGSFYEQYF. The CDR3, as DNA: TGTGCCAGCAGTTATCCAACTACCGGGTCCTTCTACGAGCAGTACTTC.

This clonotype was seen ten or more times. The chain carries TRBV6-2 or TRBV6-3 and TRBJ2-1; 9 bases match TRBD2. Germline-derived CDR1 and CDR2 are MNHEY and SVGEGT. The CDR3 length is 17 residues. V gave up 2 bases and J gave up 10 bases; unmatched junction bases: 15. The CDR3 coding sequence is TGTGCCAGCAGTTACCGTATAGCGGGAGATAGAAGGTGGGAGCAGTTCTTC. Amino acids: CASSYRIAGDRRWEQFF.

This clonotype was detected a few times. This chain uses TRBV6-5 with TRBJ2-7; TRBD1 or TRBD2 may be the D gene (7 bases each). V was pared by 0 bases and J by 12 bases, with 15 bases between. The germline CDR1 and CDR2 sequences are MNHEY and SVGAGI. This CDR3 region has 13 residues. Written as DNA, the CDR3 is TGTGCCAGCAGTTACTCGGGGAGGGGGCATCTGTACTTC. This sequence encodes CASSYSGRGHLYF.

This clonotype was observed a handful of times. The chain has TRBV7-2 and TRBJ1-3; TRBD1 is a possible D gene (6 bases). Germline loops: CDR1 SGHTA, CDR2 FQGNSA. This CDR3 comprises 14 residues. V was pared by 5 bases and J by 0 bases, with 8 bases between. Written as DNA, the CDR3 is TGTGCCAGCAGCCAGGGGTACTCTGGAAACACCATATATTTT. Translated, it gives CASSQGYSGNTIYF.

V gene TRBV15 combines with J gene TRBJ1-2, with D possibly being TRBD1 (5 bases). This CDR3 comprises 14 residues. Trimming took 0 bases from V and 10 from J, leaving 15 bases between them. CDR1 is LNHNV, CDR2 YYDKDF, per germline (reference sequence). The CDR3 sequence is CATSRDLGREVYTF. The CDR3 bases are TGTGCCACCAGCAGAGATCTGGGCAGGGAGGTCTACACCTTC.

Turning to this clonotype: No conserved phenylalanine or tryptophan ends this CDR3, so it is likely a read error. The chain joins TRBV12-3 or TRBV12-4 to TRBJ2-6, with 11 bases fitting TRBD2. The length of the CDR3 is 17 residues. Losses at the gene ends were 5 bases for V and 1 base for J; bases not matched to a gene: 4. The DNA of the CDR3 is TGTGCCAGCAGTGCCGGGACTAGCGGTTCTGGGGCCAACGTCCTGACTTCC. Translated: CASSAGTSGSGANVLTS.

This clonotype turned up a few times. This rearrangement joins TRBV6-1 to TRBJ2-7; 10 positions agree with TRBD2. Germline V gene lookup returns CDR1 MNHNS and CDR2 SASEGT. The V and J ends lost 5 bases and 3 bases, in that order; junction bases with no gene match: 7. The CDR3 length is 15 residues. The CDR3: CASSPSASGSYEQYF. CDR3 bases: TGTGCCAGCAGTCCCTCCGCTAGCGGGAGCTACGAGCAGTACTTC.

This clonotype was counted a few times. J is TRBJ2-7 and V is TRBV4-3, with TRBD1 matching 10 bases. This CDR3 comprises 19 residues. The junction had 18 bases not matched to a gene; V was cut back by 0 bases and J by 7 bases. The germline V gene has CDR1 LGHNA and CDR2 YSLEER. The CDR3 spells CASSQEEPATGTGVWEQYF. DNA of the CDR3: TGCGCCAGCAGCCAAGAGGAACCCGCGACCGGGACAGGGGTTTGGGAGCAGTACTTC.

This clonotype was seen many times. The genes are TRBV7-2 and TRBJ2-7, with D possibly matching TRBD1 (5 bases). This CDR3 has 14 amino acids. V lost 1 base, J lost 0 bases, and 7 bases lay in between. Germline values: CDR1 SGHTA, CDR2 FQGNSA. The CDR3 DNA is TGTGCCAGCAGCTTAGACAGGAGCTCCTACGAGCAGTACTTC. Translated: CASSLDRSSYEQYF.

This clonotype has a handful of counts. This sequence joins TRBV12-3 or TRBV12-4 and TRBJ2-1; weak D call: TRBD2 (5 bases). The V gene lost 4 bases and the J gene lost 6 bases, with 19 bases spanning the gap. The CDR3 runs 16 residues. Here the CDR3 DNA reads TGTGCCAGCAGTTATTCTTGGGGAGAGGTGGGCAATGAGCAGTTCTTC. Its protein is CASSYSWGEVGNEQFF.

The chain is built from TRBV12-3 or TRBV12-4 and TRBJ2-1; D ambiguous. CDR3 length equals 14 residues. V was cut by 3 bases and J by 0 bases, with 6 bases left in between. This CDR3 reads CASSFFSSYNEQFF. The CDR3 DNA is TGTGCCAGCAGTTTTTTTTCCTCCTACAATGAGCAGTTCTTC.

This clonotype showed up just a few times. The chain recombines TRBV9 with TRBJ2-3, with D possibly matching TRBD1 (6 bases). Germline CDR1 SGDLS, CDR2 YYNGEE. The ends were cut back, 4 bases at V and 3 bases at J, with 15 bases in the middle. The CDR3 totals 15 residues. The CDR3 spells CASSTRTERTDTQYF. CDR3 bases: TGTGCCAGCAGCACCAGGACAGAAAGAACAGATACGCAGTATTTT. The full variable domain, rest sourced from reference TRBV9 and TRBJ2-3, is DSGVTQTPKHLITATGQRVTLRCSPRSGDLSVYWYQQSLDQGLQFLIQYYNGEERAKGNILERFSAQQFPDLHSELNLSSLELGDSALYFCASSTRTERTDTQYFGPGTRLTVL.

This clonotype has more than one count but fewer than ten. The chain uses TRBV5-4 and TRBJ2-2, with TRBD2 matching 12 bases. The CDR3 has 18 amino acids. CDR1 SGHNT and CDR2 YYREEE come from the germline V gene (reference sequence). The V and J ends lost 3 bases and 6 bases, in that order; junction bases with no gene match: 12. CDR3 DNA sequence: TGTGCCAGCAGCTCCGAAGCTGGACTAGCGGGATTGGCCGGGGAGCTGTTTTTT. Protein sequence: CASSSEAGLAGLAGELFF.

This clonotype appeared a few times. The CDR3 sequence is CASSLGSPGELFF. The CDR3 region has the DNA TGCGCCAGCAGCCTCGGGAGCCCCGGGGAGCTGTTTTTT. This chain uses TRBV4-3 with TRBJ2-2; perhaps TRBD2 as D (6 bases). The CDR3 is 13 amino acids. CDR1 and CDR2 from the germline V gene are LGHNA and YSLEER. V lost 4 bases and J lost 6, with 9 bases in between.

V usage is TRBV6-5 and J usage is TRBJ2-3, with D maybe TRBD2 (6 bases). Trimming left V 2 bases short and J 4 bases short, with 16 bases between. CDR1 is MNHEY, CDR2 SVGAGI, per germline. The CDR3 consists of 16 residues. The CDR3 DNA follows: TGTGCCAGCAGTTACCGGGACTTCGCATTGGCAGATACGCAGTATTTT. It translates to CASSYRDFALADTQYF.

A few counts support this clonotype. The chain couples TRBV7-2 to TRBJ2-1, with D possibly matching TRBD2 (5 bases). There are 14 residues in the CDR3. The V and J ends lost 2 bases and 5 bases respectively, with 10 bases between them. Germline CDR1 is SGHTA and CDR2 is FQGNSA. In DNA, the CDR3 is TGTGCCAGCAGCTTATTCCGGGAAAACAATGAGCAGTTCTTC. Protein: CASSLFRENNEQFF.

V is TRBV6-2 or TRBV6-3 and J is TRBJ2-7; TRBD2 matches at 12 bases. V was clipped by 7 bases and J by 6 bases; unmatched bases: 10. CDR3 size: 15 residues. Germline-derived CDR1 and CDR2 are MNHEY and SVGEGT. The CDR3 coding sequence is TGTGCCAGCACACTAGCGGGAGGCTCTGGGAGCGAGCAGTACTTC. Translated, it gives CASTLAGGSGSEQYF.